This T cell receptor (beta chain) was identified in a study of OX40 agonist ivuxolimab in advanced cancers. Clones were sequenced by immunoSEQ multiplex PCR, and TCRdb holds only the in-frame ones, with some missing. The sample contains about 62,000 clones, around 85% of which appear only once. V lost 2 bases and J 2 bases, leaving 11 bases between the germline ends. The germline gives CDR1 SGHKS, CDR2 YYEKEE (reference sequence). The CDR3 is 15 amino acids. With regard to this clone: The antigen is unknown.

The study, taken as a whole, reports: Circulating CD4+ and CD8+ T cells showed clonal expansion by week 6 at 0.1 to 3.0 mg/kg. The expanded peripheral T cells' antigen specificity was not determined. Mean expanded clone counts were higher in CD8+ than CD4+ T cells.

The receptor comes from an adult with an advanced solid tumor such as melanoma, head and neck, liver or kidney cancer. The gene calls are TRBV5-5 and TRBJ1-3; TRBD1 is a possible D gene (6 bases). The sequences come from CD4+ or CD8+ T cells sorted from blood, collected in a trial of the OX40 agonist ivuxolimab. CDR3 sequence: CASSLQGGTGNTIYF. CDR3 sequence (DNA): TGTGCCAGCAGCTTACAGGGTGGAACTGGAAACACCATATATTTT.